This T cell receptor beta chain stems from a study of Ad26.COV2.S vaccination and SARS-CoV-2 variants. The treatment is: 19 received Ad26.COV2.S at low or high dose, single or two shots; about 5 received placebo; per-sample allocation not given. Sampling took place 63 days after the first vaccine or placebo injection. In regard to this clone: Its specificity is not known.

Trimming cost V 2 bases and J 9 bases, with 6 bases left between them. CDR3 length: 12 residues. Germline values: CDR1 SGHKS, CDR2 YYEKEE (reference sequence). Whole-study results and caveats: Vaccine and placebo groups showed comparable non-spike TCR breadth. Spike-specific TCR breadth in vaccine recipients exceeded that seen in placebo recipients. Possible underestimation of total T cell responses by the TCR breadth and depth analyses was noted.

Only in-frame clones appear in the TCRdb table, and some are missing; sequencing was by immunoSEQ multiplex PCR. The sample lists roughly 420,000 clones; approximately 87% were seen once. The genes are TRBV5-5 and TRBJ1-6; the D is unclear. The input for sequencing was peripheral blood, taken in a trial of Ad26.COV2.S vaccine versus placebo. This clonotype was obtained from a person aged 18-65 years who received the Ad26.COV2.S COVID-19 vaccine or a placebo. CDR3 sequence reads: CASSFGGSPLHF. DNA for the CDR3: TGTGCCAGCAGCTTTGGCGGTTCACCCCTCCACTTT.